Described below is a single T cell receptor beta chain sequence and its context. What it binds is not known. The sample originates from a study of yellow fever vaccine responses in identical twins. Findings and caveats of the study: As reported, the vaccine T cell response of twins seemed partly convergent and partly personalized.

Trimming took off 1 base at V and 1 base at J, with 8 bases between the two ends. The CDR3 covers 15 residues. The germline gives CDR1 SGHRS, CDR2 YFSETQ. A single record per CDR3 protein comes from TCRdb applying MiXCR to the RT-PCR reads. Among roughly 23,000 distinct CDR3 sequences listed, 60% to 80% were seen once. This chain uses TRBV5-1 with TRBJ2-2; perhaps D is TRBD1 or TRBD2 (5 bases each). The origin of this receptor is a woman younger than 35 who received the yellow fever vaccine. This specimen was T cells from blood (PBMCs), unsorted or a sorted subset (not recorded which), taken before or after yellow fever vaccination (not recorded which). Here the CDR3 DNA reads TGCGCCAGCAGCTTGCGGGACGGGAACACCGGGGAGCTGTTTTTT. The encoded protein is CASSLRDGNTGELFF.